Below, one TCR beta chain is given with its context. Trimming removed 1 base from V and 3 bases from J; junction bases left unmatched: 4. This CDR3 has 15 residues. CDR1 and CDR2 from the germline V gene are MGHRA and YSYEKL. This sample was included in a study of blood T cell repertoires in COVID-19. Across the study: Donors in the United States, Italy and Spain gave samples during acute or convalescent COVID-19. T cells, B-cell-depleted T cells, or PBMCs provided the cDNA or gDNA that served as material.

As processed by the authors: By means of reference gene primer amplification, nucleated cell counts were estimated. The method was immunoSEQ multiplex PCR; TCRdb's version includes in-frame clones alone and lacks a portion of them. The V and J calls and clone size are taken from that table; D and trimming were inferred from the DNA. The repertoire holds 95,000 to 150,000 clones, with 70% to 90% as singletons. The source is a woman of 80 years or more with acute or convalescent COVID-19. The gene calls are TRBV4-1 and TRBJ1-1; TRBD1 matches 8 bases. The sequenced material came from peripheral blood. The CDR3 DNA follows: TGCGCCAGCAGCCAAGGCTGGGGACAGGACACTGAAGCTTTCTTT. Its protein product is CASSQGWGQDTEAFF.